Listed below are T cell receptor beta chains from one sample, sequenced in a study of vaccination and CD4 T cells after COVID-19. The antigens of these receptors remain unknown. A single record per CDR3 protein comes from TCRdb applying MiXCR to the PCR reads. This table has 25,000 or so distinct CDR3 sequences, under 45% appearing once. The sequencing used CD4+ T cells from blood, cultured in vitro, collected before SARS-CoV-2 vaccination. These receptors originate from a human donor who received a COVID-19 vaccine. Each CDR3 is given with its conserved first and last residue. The order of the fields is V gene, clone size, J gene, D gene, CDR3 protein, CDR3 DNA. D genes are given only for firm matches. Only part of the rows carry a size: once, few, many, or a class if the clone is expanded.

>TRBV7-2|NA|TRBJ1-2|NA
CASDSGGYTF
TGTGCCAGCGACTCCGGTGGCTACACCTTC
>TRBV20-1|once|TRBJ2-1|NA
CSAPDREQFF
TGCAGTGCCCCCGATCGGGAGCAGTTCTTC
>TRBV10-3|few|TRBJ1-6|NA
CAISENPARANSPLHF
TGTGCCATCAGTGAGAACCCCGCGCGGGCGAATTCACCCCTCCACTTT
>TRBV5-4|once|TRBJ2-5|TRBD2
CASSLAGGLGKETQYF
TGTGCCAGCAGCTTGGCGGGGGGGCTAGGTAAAGAGACCCAGTACTTC
>TRBV7-9|NA|TRBJ1-1|TRBD1
CASSRTGNTEAFF
TGTGCCAGCAGTCGGACAGGGAACACTGAAGCTTTCTTT
>TRBV20-1|NA|TRBJ2-5|TRBD2
CSASLAGVQETQYF
TGCAGTGCTAGTCTAGCGGGGGTACAAGAGACCCAGTACTTC
>TRBV9|NA|TRBJ1-2|NA
CASSVSSALINYGYTF
TGTGCCAGCAGCGTTTCGAGCGCCCTAATAAACTATGGCTACACCTTC
>TRBV19|NA|TRBJ1-1|NA
CASSDPGRSMNTEAFF
TGTGCCAGTAGTGACCCAGGGAGGAGTATGAACACTGAAGCTTTCTTT
>TRBV6-1|NA|TRBJ1-4|NA
CASSDWTRGNEKLFF
TGTGCCAGCAGTGATTGGACTCGAGGGAATGAAAAACTGTTTTTT
>TRBV30|NA|TRBJ2-6|NA
CAWTQGGSGANVLTF
TGTGCCTGGACTCAAGGGGGGTCTGGGGCCAACGTCCTGACTTTC
>TRBV7-9|few|TRBJ2-5|NA
CASTVLTNNKGGETQYF
TGTGCCAGCACGGTTCTGACTAACAATAAAGGGGGGGAGACCCAGTACTTC
>TRBV6-1|few|TRBJ2-5|NA
CASSPTNRVGETQYF
TGTGCCAGCAGTCCTACTAACAGGGTAGGGGAGACCCAGTACTTC
>TRBV19|few|TRBJ1-5|NA
CASSIMMSNQPQHF
TGTGCCAGTAGTATAATGATGAGCAATCAGCCCCAGCATTTT
>TRBV7-9|NA|TRBJ2-7|NA
CASSSPTTEITYEQYF
TGTGCCAGCAGCTCCCCGACAACGGAAATAACCTACGAGCAGTACTTC
>TRBV25-1|NA|TRBJ1-2|TRBD1
CASSDRGTVNYGYTF
TGTGCCAGCAGTGATCGTGGGACAGTTAACTATGGCTACACCTTC
>TRBV12-3/TRBV12-4|NA|TRBJ2-5|TRBD1
CASRRQGAGIRAQETQYF
TGTGCCAGCAGAAGACAGGGGGCAGGAATTAGAGCGCAAGAGACCCAGTACTTC